This T cell receptor beta chain was obtained from a study of identical twins. General observations from the study: Where out-of-frame alpha sequences were twin-shared, they showed excess low generation probability. Carriage of fewer insertions was seen in abundant cord blood beta clonotypes, whereas memory repertoires showed none.

With regard to this clonotype: Its antigen is not known.

CDR3 length: 16 residues. The V and J ends lost 4 bases and 7 bases, in that order; junction bases with no gene match: 5. Germline V gives CDR1 MDHEN, CDR2 SYDVKM. TCRdb processed the 5' RACE reads anew with MiXCR; each CDR3 protein has one entry. Of more than 250,000 distinct CDR3 sequences in the sample, 8% to 9% are singletons; the top ten hold approximately 2.1%. Healthy Caucasians were all of the donors. These same records also appear under a second study, on yellow fever vaccine responses in identical twins.

This chain connects TRBV28 to TRBJ2-1; 15 bases fit TRBD2. The clonotype originates from a woman aged 18-29 years in good health. The sequencing sample was made of memory (CD45RO+) T cells sorted from blood. DNA of the CDR3: TGTGCCAGCAGTTCCCTGGGACTAGCGGGAGGAAATGAGCAGTTCTTC. Amino acid sequence: CASSSLGLAGGNEQFF.